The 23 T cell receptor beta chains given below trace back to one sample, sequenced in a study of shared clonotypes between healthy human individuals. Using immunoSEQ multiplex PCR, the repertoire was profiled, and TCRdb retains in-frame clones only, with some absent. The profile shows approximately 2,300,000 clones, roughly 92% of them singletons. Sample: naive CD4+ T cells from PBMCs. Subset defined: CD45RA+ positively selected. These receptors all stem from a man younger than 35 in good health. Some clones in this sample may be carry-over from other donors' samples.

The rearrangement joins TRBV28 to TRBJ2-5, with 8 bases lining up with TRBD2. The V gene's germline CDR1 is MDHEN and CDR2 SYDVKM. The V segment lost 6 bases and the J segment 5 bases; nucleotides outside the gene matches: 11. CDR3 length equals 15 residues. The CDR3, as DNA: TGTGCCAGCAGCGGACCGGGACTAGTGGCCGAGACCCAGTACTTC. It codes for CASSGPGLVAETQYF. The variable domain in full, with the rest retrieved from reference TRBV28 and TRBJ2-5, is DVKVTQSSRYLVKRTGEKVFLECVQDMDHENMFWYRQDPGLGLRLIYFSYDVKMKEKGDIPEGYSVSREKKERFSLILESASTNQTSMYLCASSGPGLVAETQYFGPGTRLLVL.

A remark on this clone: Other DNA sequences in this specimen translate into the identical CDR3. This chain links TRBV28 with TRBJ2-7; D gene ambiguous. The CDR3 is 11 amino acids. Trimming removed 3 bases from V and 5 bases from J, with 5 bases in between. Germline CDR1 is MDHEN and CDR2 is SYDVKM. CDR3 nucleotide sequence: TGTGCCAGCAGTTTGCTCGACGAGCAGTACTTC. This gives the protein CASSLLDEQYF. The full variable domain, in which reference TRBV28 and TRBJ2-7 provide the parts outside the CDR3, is DVKVTQSSRYLVKRTGEKVFLECVQDMDHENMFWYRQDPGLGLRLIYFSYDVKMKEKGDIPEGYSVSREKKERFSLILESASTNQTSMYLCASSLLDEQYFGPGTRLTVT.

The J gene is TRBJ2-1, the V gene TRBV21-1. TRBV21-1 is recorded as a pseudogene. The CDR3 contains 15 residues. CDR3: CASSKAELIDNEQFF. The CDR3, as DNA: TGTGCCAGCAGCAAAGCGGAATTGATCGACAATGAGCAGTTCTTC.

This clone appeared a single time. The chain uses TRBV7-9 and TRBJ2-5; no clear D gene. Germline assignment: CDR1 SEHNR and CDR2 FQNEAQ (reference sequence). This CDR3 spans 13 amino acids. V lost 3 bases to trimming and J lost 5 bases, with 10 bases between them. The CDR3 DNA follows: TGTGCCAGCAGCTTCATCTTGGGGGAGACCCAGTACTTC. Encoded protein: CASSFILGETQYF.

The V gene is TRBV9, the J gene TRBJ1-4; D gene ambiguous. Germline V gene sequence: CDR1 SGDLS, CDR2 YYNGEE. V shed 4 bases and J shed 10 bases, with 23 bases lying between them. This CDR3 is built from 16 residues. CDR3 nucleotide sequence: TGTGCCAGCAGCTCAAACGGTGCAGGAGACCTGGGAAAACTGTTTTTT. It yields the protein CASSSNGAGDLGKLFF. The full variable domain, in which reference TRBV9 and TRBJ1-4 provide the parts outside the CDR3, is DSGVTQTPKHLITATGQRVTLRCSPRSGDLSVYWYQQSLDQGLQFLIQYYNGEERAKGNILERFSAQQFPDLHSELNLSSLELGDSALYFCASSSNGAGDLGKLFFGSGTQLSVL.

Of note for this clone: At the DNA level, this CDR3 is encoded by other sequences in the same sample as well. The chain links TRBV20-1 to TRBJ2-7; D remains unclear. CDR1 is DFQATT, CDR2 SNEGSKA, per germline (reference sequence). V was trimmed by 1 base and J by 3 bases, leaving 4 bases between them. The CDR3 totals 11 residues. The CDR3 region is CSARAVYEQYF. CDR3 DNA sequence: TGCAGTGCTAGAGCTGTCTACGAGCAGTACTTC.

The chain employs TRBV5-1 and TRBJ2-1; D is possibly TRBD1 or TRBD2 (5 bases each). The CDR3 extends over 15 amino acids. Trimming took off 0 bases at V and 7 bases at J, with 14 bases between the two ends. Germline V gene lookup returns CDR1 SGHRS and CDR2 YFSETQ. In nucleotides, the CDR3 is TGCGCCAGCAGCTTGGCTGGGGCGGGCTTAAATGAGCAGTTCTTC. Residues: CASSLAGAGLNEQFF.

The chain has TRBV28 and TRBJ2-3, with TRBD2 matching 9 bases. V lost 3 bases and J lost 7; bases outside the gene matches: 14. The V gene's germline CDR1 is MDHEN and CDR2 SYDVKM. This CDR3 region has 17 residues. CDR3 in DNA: TGTGCCAGCAGTTTTTCTCGGCGGGAGGGCCCCCCGTATACGCAGTATTTT. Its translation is CASSFSRREGPPYTQYF.

The CDR3 sequence: CASSFRAGTQYNEQFF. CDR3 DNA: TGTGCCAGCAGCTTTAGGGCAGGCACCCAGTACAATGAGCAGTTCTTC. The chain couples TRBV7-9 to TRBJ2-1; no clear D. Germline CDR1 SEHNR, CDR2 FQNEAQ (reference sequence). Trimming cost V 3 bases and J 4 bases, with 16 bases left between them. The CDR3 length is 16 residues.

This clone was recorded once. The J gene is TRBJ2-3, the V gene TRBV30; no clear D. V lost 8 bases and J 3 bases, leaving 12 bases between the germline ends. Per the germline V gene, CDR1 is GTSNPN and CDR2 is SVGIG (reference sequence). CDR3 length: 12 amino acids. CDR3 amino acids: CAHATGTDTQYF. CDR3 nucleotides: TGTGCCCATGCCACTGGGACAGATACGCAGTATTTT.

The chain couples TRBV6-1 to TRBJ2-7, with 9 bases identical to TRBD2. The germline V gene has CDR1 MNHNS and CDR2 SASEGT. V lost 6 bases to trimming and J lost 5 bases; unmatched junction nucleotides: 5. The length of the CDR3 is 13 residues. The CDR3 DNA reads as TGTGCCAGCAGGGGCGGGAGGGCCAACGAGCAGTACTTC. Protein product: CASRGGRANEQYF.

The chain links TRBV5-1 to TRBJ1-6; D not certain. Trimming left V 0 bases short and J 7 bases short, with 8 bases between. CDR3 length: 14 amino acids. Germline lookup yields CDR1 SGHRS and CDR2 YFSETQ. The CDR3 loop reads CASSLERLNSPLHF. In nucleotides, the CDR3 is TGCGCCAGCAGCTTGGAAAGGTTAAATTCACCCCTCCACTTT.

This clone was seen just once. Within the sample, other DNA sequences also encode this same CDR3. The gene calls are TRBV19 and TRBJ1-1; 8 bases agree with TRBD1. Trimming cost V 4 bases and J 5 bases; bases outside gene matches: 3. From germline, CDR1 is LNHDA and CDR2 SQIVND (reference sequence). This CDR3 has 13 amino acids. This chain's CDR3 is CASSTTGGTEAFF. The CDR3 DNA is TGTGCCAGTAGTACCACAGGGGGTACTGAAGCTTTCTTT.

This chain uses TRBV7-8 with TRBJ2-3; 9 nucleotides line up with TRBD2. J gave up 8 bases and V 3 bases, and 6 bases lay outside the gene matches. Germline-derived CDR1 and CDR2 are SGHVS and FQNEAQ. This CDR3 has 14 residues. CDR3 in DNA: TGTGCCAGCAGCTTGGGAGCGGGAGGTGGTACGCAGTATTTT. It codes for CASSLGAGGGTQYF.

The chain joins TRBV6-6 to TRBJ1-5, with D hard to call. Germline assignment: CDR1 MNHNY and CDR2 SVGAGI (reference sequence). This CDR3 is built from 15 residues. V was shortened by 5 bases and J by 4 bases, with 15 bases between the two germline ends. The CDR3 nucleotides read TGTGCCAGCAGTGTCGGCAGCTTAGGGAATCAGCCCCAGCATTTT. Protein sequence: CASSVGSLGNQPQHF.

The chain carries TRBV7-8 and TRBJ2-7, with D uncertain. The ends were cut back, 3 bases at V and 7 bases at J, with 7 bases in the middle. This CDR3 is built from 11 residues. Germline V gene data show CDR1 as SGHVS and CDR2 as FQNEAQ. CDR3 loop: CASSFTWEQYF. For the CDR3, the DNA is TGTGCCAGCAGCTTCACTTGGGAGCAGTACTTC.

This chain's CDR3 is CATSRDGLGEKLFF. The CDR3 nucleotides read TGTGCCACCAGCAGAGACGGTTTGGGGGAAAAACTGTTTTTT. This chain uses TRBV15 with TRBJ1-4; no firm D call. From germline, CDR1 is LNHNV and CDR2 YYDKDF (reference sequence). The CDR3 totals 14 residues. Trimming took off 0 bases at V and 8 bases at J, with 10 bases between the two ends.

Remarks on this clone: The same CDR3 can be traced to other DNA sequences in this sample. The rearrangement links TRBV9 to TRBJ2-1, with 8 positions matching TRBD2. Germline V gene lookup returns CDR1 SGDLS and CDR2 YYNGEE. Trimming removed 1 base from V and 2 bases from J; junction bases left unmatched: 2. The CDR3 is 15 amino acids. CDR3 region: CASSVTGGPYNEQFF. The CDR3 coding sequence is TGTGCCAGCAGCGTAACGGGAGGGCCCTACAATGAGCAGTTCTTC.

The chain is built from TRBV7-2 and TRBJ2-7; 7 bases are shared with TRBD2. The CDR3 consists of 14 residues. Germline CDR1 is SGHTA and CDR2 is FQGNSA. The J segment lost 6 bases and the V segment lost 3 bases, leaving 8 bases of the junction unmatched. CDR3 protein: CASSFVGLPGEQYF. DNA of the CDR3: TGTGCCAGCAGCTTTGTGGGACTACCGGGCGAGCAGTACTTC.

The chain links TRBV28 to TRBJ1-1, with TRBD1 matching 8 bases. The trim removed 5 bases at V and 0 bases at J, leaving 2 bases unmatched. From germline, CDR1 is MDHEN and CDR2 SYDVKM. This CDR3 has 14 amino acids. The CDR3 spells CASSRTGMNTEAFF. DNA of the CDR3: TGTGCCAGCAGTAGGACAGGGATGAACACTGAAGCTTTCTTT.

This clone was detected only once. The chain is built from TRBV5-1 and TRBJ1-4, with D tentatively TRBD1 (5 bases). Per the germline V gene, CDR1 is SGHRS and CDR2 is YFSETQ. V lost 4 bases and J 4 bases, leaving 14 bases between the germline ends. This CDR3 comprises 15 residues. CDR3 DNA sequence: TGCGCCAGCAGCATTGGGGGAGGGTTTAATGAAAAACTGTTTTTT. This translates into CASSIGGGFNEKLFF.

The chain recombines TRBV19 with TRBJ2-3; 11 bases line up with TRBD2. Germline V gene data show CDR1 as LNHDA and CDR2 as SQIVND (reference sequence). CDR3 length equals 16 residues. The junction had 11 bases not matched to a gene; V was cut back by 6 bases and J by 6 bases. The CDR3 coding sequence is TGTGCCAGTAGCCGAACGACTAGCGGGAAATCCGATACGCAGTATTTT. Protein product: CASSRTTSGKSDTQYF. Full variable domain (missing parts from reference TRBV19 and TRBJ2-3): DGGITQSPKYLFRKEGQNVTLSCEQNLNHDAMYWYRQDPGQGLRLIYYSQIVNDFQKGDIAEGYSVSREKKESFPLTVTSAQKNPTAFYLCASSRTTSGKSDTQYFGPGTRLTVL.

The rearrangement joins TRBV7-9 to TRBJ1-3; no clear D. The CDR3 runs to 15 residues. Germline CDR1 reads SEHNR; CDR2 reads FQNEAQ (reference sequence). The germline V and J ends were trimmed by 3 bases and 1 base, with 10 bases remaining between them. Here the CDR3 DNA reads TGTGCCAGCAGCTTGGGCCCGACTTCTGGAAACACCATATATTTT. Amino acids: CASSLGPTSGNTIYF.